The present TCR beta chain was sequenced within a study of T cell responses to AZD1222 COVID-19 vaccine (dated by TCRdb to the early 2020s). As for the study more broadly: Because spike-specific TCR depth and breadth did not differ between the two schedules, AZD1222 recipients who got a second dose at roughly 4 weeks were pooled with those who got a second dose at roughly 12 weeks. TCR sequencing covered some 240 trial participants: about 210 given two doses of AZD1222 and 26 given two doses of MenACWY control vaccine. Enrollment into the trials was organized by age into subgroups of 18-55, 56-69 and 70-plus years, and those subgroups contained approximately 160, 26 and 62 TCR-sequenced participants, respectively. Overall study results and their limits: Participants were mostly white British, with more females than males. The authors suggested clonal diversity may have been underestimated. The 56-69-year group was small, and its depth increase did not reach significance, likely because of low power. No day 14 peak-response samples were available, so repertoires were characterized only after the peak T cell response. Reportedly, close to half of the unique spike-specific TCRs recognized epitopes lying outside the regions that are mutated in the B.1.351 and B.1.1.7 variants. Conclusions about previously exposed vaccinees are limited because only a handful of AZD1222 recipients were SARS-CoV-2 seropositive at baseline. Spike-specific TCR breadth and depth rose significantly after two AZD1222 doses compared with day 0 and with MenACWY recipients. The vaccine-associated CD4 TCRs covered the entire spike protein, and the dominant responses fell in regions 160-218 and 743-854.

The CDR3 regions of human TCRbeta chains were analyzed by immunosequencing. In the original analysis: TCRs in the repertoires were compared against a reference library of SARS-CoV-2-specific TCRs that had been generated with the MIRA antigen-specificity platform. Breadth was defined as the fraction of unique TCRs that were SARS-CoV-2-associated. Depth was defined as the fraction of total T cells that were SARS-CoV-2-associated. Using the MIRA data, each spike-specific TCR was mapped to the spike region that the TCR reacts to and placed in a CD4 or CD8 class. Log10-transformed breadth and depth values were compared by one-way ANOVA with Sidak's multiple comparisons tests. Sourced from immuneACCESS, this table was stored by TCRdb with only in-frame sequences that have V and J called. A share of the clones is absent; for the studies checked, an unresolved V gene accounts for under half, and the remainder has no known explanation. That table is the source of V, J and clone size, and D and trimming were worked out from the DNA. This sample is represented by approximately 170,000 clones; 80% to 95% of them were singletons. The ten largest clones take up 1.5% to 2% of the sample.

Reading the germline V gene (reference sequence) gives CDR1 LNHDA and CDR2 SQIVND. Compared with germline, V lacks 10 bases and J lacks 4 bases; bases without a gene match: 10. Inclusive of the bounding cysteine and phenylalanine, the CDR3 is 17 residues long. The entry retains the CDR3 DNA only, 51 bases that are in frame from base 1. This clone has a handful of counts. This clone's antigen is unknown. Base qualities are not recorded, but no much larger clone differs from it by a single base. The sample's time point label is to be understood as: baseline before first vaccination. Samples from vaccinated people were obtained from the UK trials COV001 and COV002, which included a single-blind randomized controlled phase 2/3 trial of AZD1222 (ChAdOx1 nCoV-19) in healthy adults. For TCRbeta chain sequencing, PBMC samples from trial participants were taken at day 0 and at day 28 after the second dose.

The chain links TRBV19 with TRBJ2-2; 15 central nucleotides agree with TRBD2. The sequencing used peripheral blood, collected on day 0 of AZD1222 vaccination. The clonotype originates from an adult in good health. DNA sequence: TGTGCCACCCGAGGGACGGGACTAGCGGGAGGCACCGGGGAGCTGTTTTTT. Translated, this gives CATRGTGLAGGTGELFF.